Described below is a single TCR beta chain sequence and its context. Its cognate antigen is unknown. CD45RO-negative cells were positively selected for CCR7, leaving out terminally differentiated effector memory CD45RA+ cells. The germline V gene encodes CDR1 SEHNR and CDR2 FQNEAQ (reference sequence). V was shortened by 2 bases and J by 3 bases, with 7 bases between the two germline ends. There are 13 residues in the CDR3. Only in-frame clones appear in the TCRdb table, and some are missing; sequencing was by immunoSEQ multiplex PCR. The table has about 2 million clones, about 95% seen once. This specimen comes from a study of shared clonotypes between healthy human individuals. Across the whole study: CD4 naive and memory got three plates each, CD8 naive two, CD8 memory one.

Whole-study findings and limits: Sequencing depth was expected to influence donor clonotype sharing. In a handful of donors, approximately 5% of naive CD4 clonotypes appeared in common.

This chain connects TRBV7-9 to TRBJ2-5; D ambiguous. The clonotype comes from a man younger than 30 in good health. The material sequenced was naive CD8+ T cells sorted from blood. This chain's CDR3 is CASSLKREETQYF. The CDR3 nucleotides are TGTGCCAGCAGCTTAAAAAGGGAAGAGACCCAGTACTTC.